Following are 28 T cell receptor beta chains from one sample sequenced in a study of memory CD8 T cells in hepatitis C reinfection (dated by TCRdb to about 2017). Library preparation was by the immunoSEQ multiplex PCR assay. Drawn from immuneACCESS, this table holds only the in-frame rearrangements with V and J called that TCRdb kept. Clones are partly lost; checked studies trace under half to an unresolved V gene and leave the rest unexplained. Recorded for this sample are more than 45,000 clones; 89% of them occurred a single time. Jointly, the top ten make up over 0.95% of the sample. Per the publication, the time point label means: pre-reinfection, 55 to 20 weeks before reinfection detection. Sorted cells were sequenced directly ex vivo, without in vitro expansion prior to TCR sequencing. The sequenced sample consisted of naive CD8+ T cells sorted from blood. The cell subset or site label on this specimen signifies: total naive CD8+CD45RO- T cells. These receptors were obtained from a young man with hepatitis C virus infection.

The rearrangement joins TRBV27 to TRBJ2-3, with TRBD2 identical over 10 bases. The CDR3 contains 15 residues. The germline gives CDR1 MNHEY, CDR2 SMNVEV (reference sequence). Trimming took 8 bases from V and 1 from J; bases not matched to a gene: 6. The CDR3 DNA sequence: TGTGCCAGCGGTACCGGGACTAGCGGCACAGATACGCAGTATTTT. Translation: CASGTGTSGTDTQYF.

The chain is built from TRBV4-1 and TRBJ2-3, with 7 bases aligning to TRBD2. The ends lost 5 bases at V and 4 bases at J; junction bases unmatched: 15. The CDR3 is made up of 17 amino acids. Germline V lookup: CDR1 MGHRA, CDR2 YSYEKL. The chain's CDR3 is CASSAGGSLEGSDTQYF. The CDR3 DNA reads TGCGCCAGCAGCGCCGGCGGGAGCCTCGAGGGTTCAGATACGCAGTATTTT.

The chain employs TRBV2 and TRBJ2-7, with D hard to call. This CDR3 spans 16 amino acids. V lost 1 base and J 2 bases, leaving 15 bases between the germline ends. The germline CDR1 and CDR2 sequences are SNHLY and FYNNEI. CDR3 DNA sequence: TGTGCCAGCAGTGAAGGGAAAGACATACCCCCCTACGAGCAGTACGTC. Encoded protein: CASSEGKDIPPYEQYV.

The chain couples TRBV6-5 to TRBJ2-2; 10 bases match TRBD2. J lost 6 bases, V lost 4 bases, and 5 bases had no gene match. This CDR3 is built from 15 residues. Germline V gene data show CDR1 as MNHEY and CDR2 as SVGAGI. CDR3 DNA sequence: TGTGCCAGCAGTTCCGGGACTAGCGTTGCCGGGGAGCTGTTTTTT. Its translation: CASSSGTSVAGELFF.

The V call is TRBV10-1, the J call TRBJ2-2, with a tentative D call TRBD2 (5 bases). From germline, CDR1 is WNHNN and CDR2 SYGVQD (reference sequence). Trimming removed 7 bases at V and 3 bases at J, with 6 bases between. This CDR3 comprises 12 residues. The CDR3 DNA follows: TGCGCCAGCACCGGGGACACCGGGGAGCTGTTTTTT. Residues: CASTGDTGELFF.

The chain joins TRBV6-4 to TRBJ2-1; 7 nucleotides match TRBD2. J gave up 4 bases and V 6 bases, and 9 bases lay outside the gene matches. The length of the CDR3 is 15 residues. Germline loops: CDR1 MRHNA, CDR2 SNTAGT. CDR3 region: CASSELASDYNEQFF. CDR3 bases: TGTGCCAGCAGCGAACTAGCGTCGGATTACAATGAGCAGTTCTTC.

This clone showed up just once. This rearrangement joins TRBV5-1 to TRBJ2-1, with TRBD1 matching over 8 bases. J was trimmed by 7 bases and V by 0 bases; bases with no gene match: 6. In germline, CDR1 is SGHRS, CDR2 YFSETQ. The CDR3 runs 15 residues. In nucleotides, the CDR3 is TGCGCCAGCAGCTTGGCCCAGGGGGCGGCGAATGAGCAGTTCTTC. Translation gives CASSLAQGAANEQFF.

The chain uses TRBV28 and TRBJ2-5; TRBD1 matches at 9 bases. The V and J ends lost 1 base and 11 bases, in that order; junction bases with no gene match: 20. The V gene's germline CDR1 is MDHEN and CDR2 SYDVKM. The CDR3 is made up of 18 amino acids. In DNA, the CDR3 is TGTGCCAGCAGTTTATTGCTCGGGCTCCGGGACAGGGCGTTTGAGCAGTACTTC. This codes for CASSLLLGLRDRAFEQYF. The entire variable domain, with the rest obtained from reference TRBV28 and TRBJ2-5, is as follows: DVKVTQSSRYLVKRTGEKVFLECVQDMDHENMFWYRQDPGLGLRLIYFSYDVKMKEKGDIPEGYSVSREKKERFSLILESASTNQTSMYLCASSLLLGLRDRAFEQYFGPGTRLLVL.

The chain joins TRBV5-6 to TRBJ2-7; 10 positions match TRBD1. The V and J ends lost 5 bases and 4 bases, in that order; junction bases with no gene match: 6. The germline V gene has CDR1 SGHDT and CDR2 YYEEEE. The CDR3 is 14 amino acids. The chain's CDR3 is CASRGQGRPYEQYF. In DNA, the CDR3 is TGTGCCAGCAGGGGACAGGGGAGGCCGTACGAGCAGTACTTC.

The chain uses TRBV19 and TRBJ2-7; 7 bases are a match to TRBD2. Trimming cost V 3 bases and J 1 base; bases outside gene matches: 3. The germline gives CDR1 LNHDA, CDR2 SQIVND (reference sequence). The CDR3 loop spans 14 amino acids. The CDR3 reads CASSMASGSYEQYF. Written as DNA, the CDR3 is TGTGCCAGTAGTATGGCTAGCGGATCCTACGAGCAGTACTTC.

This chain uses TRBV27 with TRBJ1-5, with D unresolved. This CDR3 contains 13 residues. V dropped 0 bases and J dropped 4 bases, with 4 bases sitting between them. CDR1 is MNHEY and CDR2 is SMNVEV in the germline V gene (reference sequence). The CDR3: CASSLSPNQPQHF. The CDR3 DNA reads TGTGCCAGCAGTTTATCCCCTAATCAGCCCCAGCATTTT.

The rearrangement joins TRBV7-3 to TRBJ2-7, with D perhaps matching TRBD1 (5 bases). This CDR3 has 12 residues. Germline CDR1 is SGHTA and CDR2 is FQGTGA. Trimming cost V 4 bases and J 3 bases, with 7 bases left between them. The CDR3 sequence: CASSYQGYEQYF. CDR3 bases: TGTGCCAGCAGCTACCAGGGCTACGAGCAGTACTTC.

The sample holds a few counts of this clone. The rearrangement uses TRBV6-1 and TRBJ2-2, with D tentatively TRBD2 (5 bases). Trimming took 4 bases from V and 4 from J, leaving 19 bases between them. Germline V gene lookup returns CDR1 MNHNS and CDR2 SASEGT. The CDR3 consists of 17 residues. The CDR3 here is CASSVFDYTDFTGELFF. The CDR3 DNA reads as TGTGCCAGCAGTGTATTCGACTACACTGATTTCACCGGGGAGCTGTTTTTT.

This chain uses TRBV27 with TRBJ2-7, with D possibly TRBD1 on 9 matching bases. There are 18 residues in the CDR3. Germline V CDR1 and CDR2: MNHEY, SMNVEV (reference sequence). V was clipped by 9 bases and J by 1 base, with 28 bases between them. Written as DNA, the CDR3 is TGTGCCAGTGCCCCCGGGACAGGGTCTATAGCGGGATCCTACGAGCAGTACTTC. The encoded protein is CASAPGTGSIAGSYEQYF.

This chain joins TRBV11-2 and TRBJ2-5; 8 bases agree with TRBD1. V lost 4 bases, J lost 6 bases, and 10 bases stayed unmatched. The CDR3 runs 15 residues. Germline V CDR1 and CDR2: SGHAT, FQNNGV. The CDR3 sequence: CASSYAGGNEKTQYF. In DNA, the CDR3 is TGTGCCAGCAGCTATGCAGGGGGCAATGAAAAGACCCAGTACTTC.

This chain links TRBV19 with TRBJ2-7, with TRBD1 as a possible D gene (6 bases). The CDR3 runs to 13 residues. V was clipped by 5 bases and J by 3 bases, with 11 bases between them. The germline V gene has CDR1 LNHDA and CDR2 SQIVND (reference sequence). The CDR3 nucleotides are TGTGCCAGTAGTCCAGGGGCGGGCTACGAGCAGTACGTC. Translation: CASSPGAGYEQYV.

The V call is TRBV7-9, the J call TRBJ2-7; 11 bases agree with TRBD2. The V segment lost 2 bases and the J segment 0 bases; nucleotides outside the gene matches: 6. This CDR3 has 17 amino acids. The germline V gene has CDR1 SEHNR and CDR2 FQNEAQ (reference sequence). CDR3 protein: CASSLPPGTSGSYEQYF. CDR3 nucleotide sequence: TGTGCCAGCAGCTTACCCCCCGGGACTAGCGGCTCCTACGAGCAGTACTTC.

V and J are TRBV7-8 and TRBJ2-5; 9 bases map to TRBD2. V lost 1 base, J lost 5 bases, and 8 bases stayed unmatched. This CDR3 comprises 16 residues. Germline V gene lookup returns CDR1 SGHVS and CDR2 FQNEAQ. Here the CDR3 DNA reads TGTGCCAGCAGCTTAGGGGTTGGCGGGAGGGACGAGACCCAGTACTTC. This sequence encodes CASSLGVGGRDETQYF.

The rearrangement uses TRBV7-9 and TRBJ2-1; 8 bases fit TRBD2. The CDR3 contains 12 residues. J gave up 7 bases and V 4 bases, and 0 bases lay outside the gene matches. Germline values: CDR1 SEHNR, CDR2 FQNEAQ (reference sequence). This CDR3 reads CASSSGGNEQFF. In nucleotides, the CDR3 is TGTGCCAGCAGCTCGGGAGGGAATGAGCAGTTCTTC.

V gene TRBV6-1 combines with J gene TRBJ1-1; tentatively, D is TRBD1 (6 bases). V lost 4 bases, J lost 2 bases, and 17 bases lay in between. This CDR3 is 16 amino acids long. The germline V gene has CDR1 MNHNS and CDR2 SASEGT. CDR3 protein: CASSAIQGMGNTEAFF. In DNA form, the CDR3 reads TGTGCCAGCAGTGCAATACAGGGTATGGGTAACACTGAAGCTTTCTTT.

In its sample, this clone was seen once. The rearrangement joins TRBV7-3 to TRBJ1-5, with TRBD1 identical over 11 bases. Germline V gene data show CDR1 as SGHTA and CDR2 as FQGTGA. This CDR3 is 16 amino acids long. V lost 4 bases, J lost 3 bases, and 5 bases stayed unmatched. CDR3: CASSCGQGAPNQPQHF. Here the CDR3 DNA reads TGTGCCAGCAGCTGCGGACAGGGGGCCCCCAATCAGCCCCAGCATTTT. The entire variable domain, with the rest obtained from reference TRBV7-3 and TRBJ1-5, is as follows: GAGVSQTPSNKVTEKGKYVELRCDPISGHTALYWYRQSLGQGPEFLIYFQGTGAADDSGLPNDRFFAVRPEGSVSTLKIQRTERGDSAVYLCASSCGQGAPNQPQHFGDGTRLSIL.

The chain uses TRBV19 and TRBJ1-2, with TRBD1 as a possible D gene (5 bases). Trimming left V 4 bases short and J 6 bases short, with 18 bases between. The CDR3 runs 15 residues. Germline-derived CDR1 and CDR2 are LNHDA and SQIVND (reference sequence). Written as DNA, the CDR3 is TGTGCCAGTAGTACCGGGGAGGGGATCCCCGATGGCTACACCTTC. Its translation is CASSTGEGIPDGYTF.

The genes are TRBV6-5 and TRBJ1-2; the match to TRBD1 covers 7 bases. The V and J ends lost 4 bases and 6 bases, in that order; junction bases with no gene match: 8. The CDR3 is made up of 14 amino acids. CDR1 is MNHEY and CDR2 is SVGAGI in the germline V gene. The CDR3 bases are TGTGCCAGCAGTTCCGTCACAGGGGCCGATGGCTACACCTTC. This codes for CASSSVTGADGYTF.

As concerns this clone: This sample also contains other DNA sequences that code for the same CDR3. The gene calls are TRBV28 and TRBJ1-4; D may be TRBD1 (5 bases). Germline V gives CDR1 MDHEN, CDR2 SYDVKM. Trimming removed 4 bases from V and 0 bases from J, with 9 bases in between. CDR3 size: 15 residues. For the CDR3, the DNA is TGTGCCAGCAGTTCTACGGGGGCAACTAATGAAAAACTGTTTTTT. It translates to CASSSTGATNEKLFF.

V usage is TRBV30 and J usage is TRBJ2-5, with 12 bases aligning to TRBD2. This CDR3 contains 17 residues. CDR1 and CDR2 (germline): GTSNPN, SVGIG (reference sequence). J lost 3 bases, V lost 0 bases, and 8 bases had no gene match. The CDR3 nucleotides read TGTGCCTGGAGTGTACCACTAGCGGGGGGAATAGAAGAGACCCAGTACTTC. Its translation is CAWSVPLAGGIEETQYF.

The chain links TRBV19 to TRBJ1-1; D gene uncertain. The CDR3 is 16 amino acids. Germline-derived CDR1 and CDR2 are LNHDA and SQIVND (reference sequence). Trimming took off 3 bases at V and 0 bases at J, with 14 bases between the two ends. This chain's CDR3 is CASSILSGQMNTEAFF. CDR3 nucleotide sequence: TGTGCCAGTAGTATTCTTAGTGGGCAGATGAACACTGAAGCTTTCTTT.

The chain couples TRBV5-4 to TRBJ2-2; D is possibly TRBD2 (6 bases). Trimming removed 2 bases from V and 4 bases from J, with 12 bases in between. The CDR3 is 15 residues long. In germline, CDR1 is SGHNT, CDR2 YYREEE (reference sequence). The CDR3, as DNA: TGTGCCAGCAGCTTTTCCGGGAGAGGCACCGGGGAGCTGTTTTTT. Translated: CASSFSGRGTGELFF.

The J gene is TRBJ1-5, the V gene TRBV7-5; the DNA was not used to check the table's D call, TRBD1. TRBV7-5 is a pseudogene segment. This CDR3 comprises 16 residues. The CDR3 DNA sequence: TGTGCCAGAAGCTTAGAGAGACAGATTAGCAATCAGCCCCAGCATTTT. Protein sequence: CARSLERQISNQPQHF.